The 23 T cell receptor beta chains presented below share a single source sample, sequenced in a study of T cell therapy after organ transplantation. No cognate antigen is known for these TCRs. Noted time point: 4-8 weeks after completion of therapy. Only in-frame clones appear in the TCRdb table, and some are missing; sequencing was by immunoSEQ multiplex PCR. This repertoire shows under 5,500 clones, 60% to 80% found once; its top ten account for around 40%. The sample here was CD8+ T cells from blood, taken after autologous CMV-specific T cell therapy. The receptors were gathered from a human patient who had received a solid organ transplant and had CMV disease. These T cells may partly come from the graft donor.

The chain recombines TRBV11-2 with TRBJ2-5; D call uncertain. This CDR3 spans 14 amino acids. The V gene lost 3 bases and the J gene lost 5 bases, with 13 bases spanning the gap. Germline V lookup: CDR1 SGHAT, CDR2 FQNNGV. The CDR3 spells CASSFNSPQETQYF. In DNA, the CDR3 is TGTGCCAGCAGCTTCAATAGCCCCCAGGAGACCCAGTACTTC.

The rearrangement links TRBV7-2 to TRBJ2-7, with unresolved D. Trimming pared 5 bases from V and 7 bases from J, leaving 15 bases between. The length of the CDR3 is 13 residues. Germline V gene data show CDR1 as SGHTA and CDR2 as FQGNSA. DNA for the CDR3: TGTGCCAGCAGCGTCTCGGGCGTGGGTGAGCAGTACTTC. As protein: CASSVSGVGEQYF. The entire variable domain, with the rest obtained from reference TRBV7-2 and TRBJ2-7, is as follows: GAGVSQSPSNKVTEKGKDVELRCDPISGHTALYWYRQSLGQGLEFLIYFQGNSAPDKSGLPSDRFSAERTGGSVSTLTIQRTQQEDSAVYLCASSVSGVGEQYFGPGTRLTVT.

This clone was seen a few times. V gene TRBV2 combines with J gene TRBJ1-1; D unresolved. The length of the CDR3 is 17 residues. V lost 7 bases, J lost 5 bases, and 26 bases lay in between. CDR1 and CDR2 (germline): SNHLY, FYNNEI. Written as DNA, the CDR3 is TGTGCCAGCAAGGGCAGGTCAGGTATGTTGGGCCAAACTGAAGCTTTCTTT. Protein: CASKGRSGMLGQTEAFF.

The chain recombines TRBV6-6 with TRBJ1-3; D might be TRBD1 (6 bases). This CDR3 region has 16 residues. Per germline, CDR1 MNHNY and CDR2 SVGAGI (reference sequence). Trimming cost V 0 bases and J 2 bases, with 11 bases left between them. This CDR3 is CASSYSRSGAGNTIYF. CDR3 DNA sequence: TGTGCCAGCAGTTACTCGAGATCAGGGGCTGGAAACACCATATATTTT.

This chain joins TRBV11-2 and TRBJ1-2; 9 bases are shared with TRBD1. CDR1 and CDR2 (germline): SGHAT, FQNNGV. The trim removed 1 base at V and 4 bases at J, leaving 10 bases unmatched. The CDR3 loop spans 17 amino acids. This CDR3 is CASSLADLGTGFYGYTF. Here the CDR3 DNA reads TGTGCCAGCAGCTTAGCAGATCTCGGGACAGGGTTCTATGGCTACACCTTC. Full variable domain (missing parts from reference TRBV11-2 and TRBJ1-2): EAGVAQSPRYKIIEKRQSVAFWCNPISGHATLYWYQQILGQGPKLLIQFQNNGVVDDSQLPKDRFSAERLKGVDSTLKIQPAKLEDSAVYLCASSLADLGTGFYGYTFGSGTRLTVV.

The chain employs TRBV4-3 and TRBJ2-3; unclear D gene. The germline CDR1 and CDR2 sequences are LGHNA and YSLEER. The CDR3 length is 18 residues. Trimming pared 0 bases from V and 1 base from J, leaving 17 bases between. Here the CDR3 reads CASSQDPPLSEGTDTQYF. For the CDR3, the DNA is TGCGCCAGCAGCCAAGATCCCCCGCTCTCCGAGGGCACAGATACGCAGTATTTT.

V gene TRBV27 combines with J gene TRBJ1-1; the D gene is possibly TRBD1 (6 bases). From germline, CDR1 is MNHEY and CDR2 SMNVEV (reference sequence). The V and J ends lost 7 bases and 11 bases respectively, with 14 bases between them. The CDR3 runs 11 residues. CDR3 sequence: CASIMQGQAFF. The CDR3 DNA reads as TGTGCCAGCATCATGCAGGGGCAGGCTTTCTTT.

This clone was observed once. V gene TRBV27 combines with J gene TRBJ1-6; no reliable D call. V was cut by 2 bases and J by 10 bases, with 15 bases left in between. This CDR3 has 15 residues. From germline, CDR1 is MNHEY and CDR2 SMNVEV (reference sequence). As DNA, the CDR3 is TGTGCCAGCAGTTTAGAGCGGACTGGTCGGTCACCCCTCCACTTT. It specifies CASSLERTGRSPLHF.

This clone has more than one count but fewer than ten. The CDR3 coding sequence is TGTGCCAGCAGCGGGAGGACAGGGCATAACTATGGCTACACCTTC. Translated: CASSGRTGHNYGYTF. V gene TRBV11-1 combines with J gene TRBJ1-2; 8 bases line up with TRBD1. V dropped 5 bases and J dropped 1; count of bases not matched to a gene: 6. The CDR3 contains 15 residues. CDR1 and CDR2 from the germline V gene are SGHAT and FQDESV (reference sequence).

The V call is TRBV5-4, the J call TRBJ2-5, with 7 bases matching TRBD2. J was trimmed by 4 bases and V by 0 bases; bases with no gene match: 0. The germline CDR1 and CDR2 sequences are SGHNT and YYREEE (reference sequence). The CDR3 is 13 amino acids. CDR3 region: CASSLAGGETQYF. The CDR3 DNA sequence: TGTGCCAGCAGCTTGGCGGGAGGAGAGACCCAGTACTTC.

In this sample, this clone turned up a few times. The gene calls are TRBV7-9 and TRBJ2-7; the D gene could be TRBD1 or TRBD2 (6 bases each). Trimming removed 5 bases at V and 6 bases at J, with 23 bases between. Germline V gene data show CDR1 as SEHNR and CDR2 as FQNEAQ (reference sequence). This CDR3 has 16 residues. The CDR3 nucleotides are TGTGCCAGCAGCCCCGATAATTGGGGGGCGGAACGCGAGCAGTACTTC. Protein product: CASSPDNWGAEREQYF.

This clone has just one count. The rearrangement links TRBV5-5 to TRBJ1-2, with 12 positions matching TRBD1. The V segment lost 4 bases and the J segment 0 bases; nucleotides outside the gene matches: 10. The CDR3 has 18 residues. Germline CDR1 SGHKS, CDR2 YYEKEE (reference sequence). CDR3 residues: CASSNRDRGLGSNYGYTF. DNA for the CDR3: TGTGCCAGCAGCAACCGGGACAGGGGGCTCGGCTCTAACTATGGCTACACCTTC.

The chain joins TRBV4-3 to TRBJ2-1, with D tentatively TRBD1 or TRBD2 (5 bases each). The CDR3 has 15 amino acids. V gave up 1 base and J gave up 13 bases, with 20 bases separating them. CDR1 and CDR2 from the germline V gene are LGHNA and YSLEER. DNA for the CDR3: TGCGCCAGCAGCCAAGGGGACCGGCCTTTTCGTGCACAGTTCTTC. Its translation: CASSQGDRPFRAQFF.

CDR3 amino acids: CASSYDEGLGDEQFF. The DNA of the CDR3 is TGTGCCAGCAGTTATGATGAGGGCCTAGGGGATGAGCAGTTCTTC. This sequence joins TRBV27 and TRBJ2-1; D may correspond to TRBD1 or TRBD2 (5 bases each). Trimming shortened V by 4 bases and J by 8 bases, and 18 bases separated the two germline ends. This CDR3 has 15 residues. Germline lookup yields CDR1 MNHEY and CDR2 SMNVEV (reference sequence).

This sequence joins TRBV6-6 and TRBJ1-2; D call uncertain. Germline values: CDR1 MNHNY, CDR2 SVGAGI (reference sequence). This CDR3 spans 14 amino acids. The V end was cut by 0 bases, the J end by 0 bases, with 5 bases between. CDR3: CASSYSNTNYGYTF. CDR3 coding DNA: TGTGCCAGCAGTTACTCGAACACTAACTATGGCTACACCTTC.

This sequence joins TRBV6-5 and TRBJ2-5; D gene unclear. Judging by the DNA end, TRBJ2-7 fits better; the J call may be wrong. CDR1 and CDR2 from the germline V gene are MNHEY and SVGAGI. This CDR3 region has 10 residues. The CDR3 DNA is TGTGCCAGCATGGGATACGAGCAGTACTTC. Amino acids: CASMGYEQYF.

The gene calls are TRBV27 and TRBJ2-7, with D possibly matching TRBD1 (5 bases). This CDR3 spans 15 amino acids. Germline-derived CDR1 and CDR2 are MNHEY and SMNVEV (reference sequence). The germline V and J ends were trimmed by 1 base and 0 bases, with 10 bases remaining between them. CDR3 amino acids: CASSLLTVDSYEQYF. CDR3 coding DNA: TGTGCCAGCAGTTTATTGACAGTTGACTCCTACGAGCAGTACTTC.

The CDR3 sequence: CASRKGGQGADGYTF. The CDR3, as DNA: TGTGCCAGCAGAAAGGGGGGACAGGGGGCCGACGGCTACACCTTC. The chain combines TRBV7-9 with TRBJ1-2, with TRBD1 identical over 12 bases. Germline CDR1 is SEHNR and CDR2 is FQNEAQ (reference sequence). Trimming removed 6 bases from V and 8 bases from J; junction bases left unmatched: 10. The CDR3 sequence is 15 residues long. Combining the CDR3 with reference TRBV7-9 and TRBJ1-2 gives the whole variable domain DTGVSQNPRHKITKRGQNVTFRCDPISEHNRLYWYRQTLGQGPEFLTYFQNEAQLEKSRLLSDRFSAERPKGSFSTLEIQRTEQGDSAMYLCASRKGGQGADGYTFGSGTRLTVV.

V is TRBV28 and J is TRBJ2-7; 9 nucleotides agree with TRBD1. The germline V gene encodes CDR1 MDHEN and CDR2 SYDVKM. V lost 3 bases and J lost 3; bases outside the gene matches: 0. The CDR3 extends over 13 amino acids. Here the CDR3 reads CASSLTGGYEQYF. In nucleotides, the CDR3 is TGTGCCAGCAGTTTGACAGGGGGCTACGAGCAGTACTTC.

The chain is built from TRBV27 and TRBJ2-7; a weak D match, TRBD1 (6 bases). This CDR3 contains 14 residues. Germline CDR1 MNHEY, CDR2 SMNVEV (reference sequence). V was cut by 2 bases and J by 2 bases, with 10 bases left in between. CDR3 DNA: TGTGCCAGCAGTTTAGACAGGTCAACCTACGAGCAGTACTTC. Amino acids: CASSLDRSTYEQYF.

V gene TRBV27 combines with J gene TRBJ2-1; tentatively, D is TRBD1 (6 bases). Between the trimmed V and J ends, which lost 3 bases and 0 bases, there was a span of 15 bases. The germline gives CDR1 MNHEY, CDR2 SMNVEV (reference sequence). The CDR3 consists of 17 residues. Here the CDR3 reads CASSFLTGSNSYNEQFF. In DNA, the CDR3 is TGTGCCAGCAGTTTCTTAACAGGGTCAAACTCCTACAATGAGCAGTTCTTC.

This clone was detected only once. The rearrangement joins TRBV6-1 to TRBJ1-2; no definite D call. Trimming removed 3 bases from V and 4 bases from J, with 6 bases in between. CDR3 length: 12 residues. Germline loops: CDR1 MNHNS, CDR2 SASEGT. The CDR3 spells CASSDSSYGYTF. Here the CDR3 DNA reads TGTGCCAGCAGTGACAGCTCCTATGGCTACACCTTC.

This chain uses TRBV10-3 with TRBJ2-1; D is uncertain. V was shortened by 7 bases and J by 5 bases, with 12 bases between the two germline ends. CDR1 is ENHRY and CDR2 is SYGVKD in the germline V gene. This CDR3 spans 13 amino acids. CDR3 region: CAINKDTDNEQFF. DNA for the CDR3: TGTGCCATCAACAAAGACACCGACAATGAGCAGTTCTTC.